This T cell receptor beta chain was sequenced for a study of beta chain features in type 1 diabetes (dated by TCRdb to 2017 to 2018). Looking at the study overall: Mean age, gender distribution, total cell number and subset yield were not different between patients and healthy donors. Whereas all 30 or so donors provided naive and central memory subsets, regulatory and stem cell-like memory subsets were isolated from just 8 patients and about eight healthy donors. In the study, recently diagnosed type 1 diabetes patients and matched healthy donors were compared on the TCRB repertoires of their sorted circulating CD4+ T cell subsets. A total of about 110,000,000 sorted cells were examined across all samples, and a strong correlation was observed between cell number per subset and RNA yield. Here is what the overall study found, with its caveats: Sequencing cDNA rather than genomic DNA could over-represent highly expressing activated cells, although activation and CD3 levels did not differ between groups. Type 1 diabetes patients showed a moderate but significant shortening of TCRB CDR3 length in all four CD4+ subsets. Patients with type 1 diabetes made fewer insertions and deleted more nucleotides at VDJ recombination sites, implying thymic rearrangement abnormalities. Because the HLA sub-analyses included only small numbers of individuals, any influence of HLA type on TCRB rearrangement was left unresolved. PCR might favor shorter templates, but patient and control samples were amplified and corrected together, so any skew would affect both groups equally. Naive, central memory and regulatory TCRB repertoires appeared to be more similar among patients than among healthy donors.

The High Capacity cDNA Reverse Transcription Kit was used to reverse transcribe all of the isolated RNA, meaning that expressed TCRB transcripts were what got sequenced. Deep immunoSEQ sequencing was performed on naive, central memory and regulatory T cell samples, with an average of around 3.5 million total reads per sample. Sorted cells were lysed in RLT buffer, and RNA was extracted using DNase-treated RNeasy Micro or Mini kits according to cell number. Each cell subset was processed separately to prevent cross-contamination, with patient and healthy donor samples processed together. The immunoSEQ multiplex PCR was used to amplify TCRB sequences from cDNA, generating 87-bp fragments that spanned the CDR3 region. Sequencing of the amplicons was done on the Illumina HiSeq platform. In the original analysis: PCR bias was corrected computationally using synthetic template baselines, and reads within Hamming distance 2 were collapsed, with unmergeable singletons discarded. Reads were aligned against IMGT so that V, D and J genes, CDR3 length and insertions or deletions at six rearrangement sites could be assigned. Within each subset, clonotype counts were normalized to the number of sorted cells before true diversity and Gini coefficients were calculated with the tcR R package. The overlap coefficient, calculated on TCRB nucleotide sequences, was used to measure repertoire sharing. TCRdb took this table from immuneACCESS and kept in-frame rearrangements with V and J called. Such tables lack part of the clones; where checked against another copy, unresolved V genes explain under half of the gap, and the rest is unexplained. Clone size and the V and J calls come from that table; the DNA yielded D and trimming. Recorded for this sample are 130,000 or so clones; roughly 17% of them occurred a single time. The top ten hold 2.6% of the sample.

This clone was found a few times. Its antigen is still unknown. Per-nucleotide qualities are absent, and no much larger clonotype sits a single base away. From each donor, a single peripheral blood sample of 100 to 150 mL on average was drawn into heparinised tubes. Naive, central memory, regulatory and stem cell-like memory CD4+ T cells were sorted on a BD FACSAria II using a panel including CD45RO, CCR7, CD25, CD127, CD95 and CD27. Purity was above 95% for every sorted population. PBMCs were isolated immediately by Lymphoprep density gradient centrifugation and stained directly without culture. Samples were stained and sorted in pairs, with one healthy donor and one patient per experiment, so that batch effects were minimized. The clonotype was recovered from a man between 18 and 35 years old with type 1 diabetes. Material for sequencing was central memory CD4+ T cells from blood.

The CDR3: CASSAGQSNTQYF. In nucleotides, the sequence is TGTGCCAGTAGTGCAGGCCAGTCAAATACGCAGTATTTT. The chain is encoded by TRBV19 joined to TRBJ2-3, with the identity of the D gene unclear. The germline V gene (reference sequence) sets CDR1 to LNHDA and CDR2 to SQIVND. V is clipped by 5 bases and J by 7 bases, and the sequence between their germline boundaries is 13 bases long. The CDR3 covers 13 residues, taking in both the cysteine and the phenylalanine. Just the 39-base CDR3 DNA is kept, in frame starting at base 1.